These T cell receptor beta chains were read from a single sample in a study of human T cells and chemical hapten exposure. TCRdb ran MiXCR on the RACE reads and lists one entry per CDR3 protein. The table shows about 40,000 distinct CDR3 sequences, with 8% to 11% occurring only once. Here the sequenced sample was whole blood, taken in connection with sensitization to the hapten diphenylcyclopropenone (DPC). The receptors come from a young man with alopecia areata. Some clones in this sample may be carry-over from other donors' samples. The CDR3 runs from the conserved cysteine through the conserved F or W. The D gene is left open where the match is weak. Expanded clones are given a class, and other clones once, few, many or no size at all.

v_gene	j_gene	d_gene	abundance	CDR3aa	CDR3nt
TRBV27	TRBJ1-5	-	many	CASSRGQRLFNQPQHF	TGTGCCAGCAGCCGCGGACAGCGGCTTTTCAATCAGCCCCAGCATTTT
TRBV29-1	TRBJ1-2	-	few	CSAYAQTYGYTF	TGCAGCGCCTACGCACAAACCTATGGCTACACCTTC
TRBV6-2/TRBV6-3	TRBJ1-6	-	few	CASRFSGSSYNSPLHF	TGTGCCAGCAGATTCAGTGGGAGCTCCTATAATTCACCCCTCCACTTT
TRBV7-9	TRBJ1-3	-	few	CASSPPGGSGNTIYF	TGTGCCAGCAGCCCTCCCGGGGGCTCTGGAAACACCATATATTTT
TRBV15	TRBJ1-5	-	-	CATSRYKNSNQPQHF	TGTGCCACCAGCAGATATAAGAATAGCAATCAGCCCCAGCATTTT
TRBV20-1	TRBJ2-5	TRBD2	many	CSASQAGGKETQYF	TGCAGTGCTAGTCAAGCGGGAGGTAAAGAGACCCAGTACTTC
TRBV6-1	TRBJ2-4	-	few	CASSVTRIAKNIQYF	TGTGCCAGCAGTGTGACCAGGATAGCCAAAAACATTCAGTACTTC
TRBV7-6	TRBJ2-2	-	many	CASSLLSGATNTGELFF	TGTGCCAGCAGCTTACTATCCGGGGCTACTAACACCGGGGAGCTGTTTTTT
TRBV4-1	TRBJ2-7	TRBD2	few	CASSQDRSGGLPAAYEQYF	TGCGCCAGCAGCCAAGATAGGAGCGGGGGGCTCCCAGCAGCCTACGAGCAGTACTTC
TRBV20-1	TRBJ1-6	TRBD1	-	CSARVGQASPLHF	TGCAGTGCTAGAGTGGGACAGGCATCACCCCTCCACTTT
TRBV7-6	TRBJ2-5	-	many	CASSSRSQETQYF	TGTGCCAGCAGCTCTAGATCCCAAGAGACCCAGTACTTC
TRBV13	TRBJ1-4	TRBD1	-	CVSSRGPGGVEKLFF	TGTGTCAGCAGCCGAGGGCCAGGGGGCGTAGAAAAACTGTTTTTT
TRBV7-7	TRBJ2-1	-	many	CASSLGGRSYNEQFF	TGTGCCAGCAGCTTAGGGGGCAGGTCCTACAATGAGCAGTTCTTC
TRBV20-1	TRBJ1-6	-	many	CSARGPSSYNSPLHF	TGCAGTGCTAGGGGCCCCAGCTCCTATAATTCACCCCTCCACTTT
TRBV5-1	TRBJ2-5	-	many	CASSLAGIETQYF	TGCGCCAGCAGCTTGGCGGGGATTGAGACCCAGTACTTC
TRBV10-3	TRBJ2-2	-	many	CATRDSENTGELFF	TGTGCCACAAGGGACTCCGAGAACACCGGGGAGCTGTTTTTT
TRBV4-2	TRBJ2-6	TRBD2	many	CASSLSKASGRLSGANVLTF	TGTGCCAGCAGCCTTAGCAAAGCTAGCGGGAGGCTCAGTGGGGCCAACGTCCTGACTTTC
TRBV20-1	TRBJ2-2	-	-	CSASPDGYTNTGELFF	TGCAGTGCTAGCCCTGATGGCTACACGAACACCGGGGAGCTGTTTTTT
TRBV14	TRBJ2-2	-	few	CASSLGSHTGELFF	TGTGCCAGCAGCCTGGGATCGCACACCGGGGAGCTGTTTTTT
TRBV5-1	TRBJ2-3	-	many	CASSSLATDTQYF	TGCGCCAGCAGCTCGCTCGCCACAGATACGCAGTATTTT
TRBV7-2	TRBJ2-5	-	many	CASSSSHLTETQYF	TGTGCCAGCAGCTCCTCTCATCTTACCGAGACCCAGTACTTC
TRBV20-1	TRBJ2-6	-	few	CSARDHGQTSGANVLTF	TGCAGTGCTAGAGATCACGGACAGACCTCTGGGGCCAACGTCCTGACTTTC
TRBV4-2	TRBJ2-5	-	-	CASSQDGSIGPGETQYF	TGTGCCAGCAGCCAAGATGGGTCCATCGGCCCTGGCGAGACCCAGTACTTC
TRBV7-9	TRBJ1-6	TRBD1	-	CASSRDRGFSPLHF	TGTGCCAGCAGCCGGGACAGGGGATTCTCACCCCTCCACTTT
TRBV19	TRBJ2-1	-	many	CASSPRTVNNEQFF	TGTGCCAGTAGTCCACGGACTGTTAACAATGAGCAGTTCTTC
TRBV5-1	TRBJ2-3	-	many	CASSFQGNTQYF	TGCGCCAGCAGCTTCCAGGGGAACACGCAGTATTTT
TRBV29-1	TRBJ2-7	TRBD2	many	CSVVVGGDPHEQYF	TGCAGCGTTGTAGTCGGGGGGGACCCCCACGAGCAGTACTTC
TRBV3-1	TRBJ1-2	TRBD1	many	CASSQGGQGAASNYGYTF	TGTGCCAGCAGCCAAGGGGGACAGGGGGCCGCGAGCAACTATGGCTACACCTTC
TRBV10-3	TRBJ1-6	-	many	CAIRDKAYSPLHF	TGTGCCATCAGGGACAAAGCCTATTCACCCCTCCACTTT
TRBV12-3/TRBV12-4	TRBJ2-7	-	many	CASSPRPPAGTIYEQYF	TGTGCCAGCAGTCCAAGGCCCCCCGCCGGGACAATTTACGAGCAGTACTTC
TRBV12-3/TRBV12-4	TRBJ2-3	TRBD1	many	CASTLGQGASDTQYF	TGTGCCAGCACCCTCGGACAGGGGGCGTCAGATACGCAGTATTTT
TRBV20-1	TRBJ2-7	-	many	CSASSTVNYEQYF	TGCAGTGCTAGCTCGACAGTTAACTACGAGCAGTACTTC
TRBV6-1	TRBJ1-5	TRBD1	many	CASSETTGGYQPQHF	TGTGCCAGCAGTGAGACCACAGGGGGTTATCAGCCCCAGCATTTT
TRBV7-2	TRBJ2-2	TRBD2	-	CASSPGLAEANTGELFF	TGTGCCAGCAGCCCGGGACTAGCGGAGGCGAACACCGGGGAGCTGTTTTTT
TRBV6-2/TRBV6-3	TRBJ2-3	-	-	CASSYSVGPLTDTQYF	TGTGCCAGCAGTTACTCGGTGGGTCCTCTCACAGATACGCAGTATTTT
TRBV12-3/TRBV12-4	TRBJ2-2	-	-	CASSGTVELTGELFF	TGTGCCAGCAGTGGGACTGTTGAGTTGACCGGGGAGCTGTTTTTT
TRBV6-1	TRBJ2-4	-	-	CASSAQRENIQYF	TGTGCCAGCAGTGCCCAACGGGAAAACATTCAGTACTTC
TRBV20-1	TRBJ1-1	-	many	CSARAATLTQAFF	TGCAGTGCTAGGGCCGCTACCCTCACTCAGGCTTTCTTT
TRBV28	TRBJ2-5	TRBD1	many	CATTGGRETQYF	TGTGCCACGACAGGGGGCAGAGAGACCCAGTACTTC
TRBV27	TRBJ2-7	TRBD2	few	CASSLLPGIAGTNYEQYF	TGTGCCAGCAGTTTACTGCCGGGGATAGCGGGGACCAACTACGAGCAGTACTTC
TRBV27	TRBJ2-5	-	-	CASSPADSYQETQYF	TGTGCCAGCAGTCCAGCGGACTCCTACCAAGAGACCCAGTACTTC
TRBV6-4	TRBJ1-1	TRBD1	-	CATPGQGAPRTEAFF	TGTGCCACCCCGGGACAGGGGGCCCCCAGAACTGAAGCTTTCTTT
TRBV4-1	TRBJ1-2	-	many	CASSQDRGLQGPVFNYGYTF	TGCGCCAGCAGCCAAGATAGGGGCCTACAGGGACCAGTCTTTAACTATGGCTACACCTTC
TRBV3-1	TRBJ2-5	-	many	CASSQARAPTHQETQYF	TGTGCCAGCAGCCAAGCTAGGGCTCCGACCCACCAAGAGACCCAGTACTTC
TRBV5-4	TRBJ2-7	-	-	CASSLGAGGLDEQYF	TGTGCCAGCAGCTTAGGCGCTGGGGGTCTCGACGAGCAGTACTTC
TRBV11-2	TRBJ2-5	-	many	CASSEEAYRTQYF	TGTGCCAGCAGTGAGGAGGCGTATCGGACCCAGTACTTC
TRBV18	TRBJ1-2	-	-	CASSPLSLSLGYGYTF	TGTGCCAGCTCACCATTATCCCTCTCGTTGGGCTATGGCTACACCTTC
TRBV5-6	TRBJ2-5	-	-	CASSEIVVAEETQYF	TGTGCCAGCAGCGAGATTGTGGTAGCGGAAGAGACCCAGTACTTC
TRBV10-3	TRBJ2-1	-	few	CAISGLASTYNEQFF	TGTGCCATCAGTGGTTTGGCGTCTACCTACAATGAGCAGTTCTTC
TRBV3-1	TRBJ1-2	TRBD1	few	CASSLTGGRIYGYTF	TGTGCCAGCAGCCTGACAGGGGGCAGGATCTATGGCTACACCTTC
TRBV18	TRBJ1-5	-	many	CASSPSLGLGSNQPQHF	TGTGCCAGCTCACCGTCCTTAGGTTTGGGCAGCAATCAGCCCCAGCATTTT
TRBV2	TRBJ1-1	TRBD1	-	CASSGDRGGGTEAFF	TGTGCCAGCAGTGGAGACAGGGGAGGAGGAACTGAAGCTTTCTTT